This T cell receptor (beta chain) was sequenced for a study of resident and recirculating memory T cells in vitiligo. Note on this clone: Its matching antigen is unknown.

General study results and limits: Clonality differed among vitiligo lesions, with no unique dominant clone.

Germline-derived CDR1 and CDR2 are SQVTM and ANQGSEA. V shed 6 bases, J shed 4 bases, and the junction held 11 bases outside the gene matches. The CDR3 covers 15 residues. Anyone treated within the previous three months was excluded. Method: immunoSEQ multiplex PCR; TCRdb's copy keeps in-frame clones and lacks some. The sample shows tens of thousands of clones, about 90% of them seen only once. Sequenced sample: blood. The chain employs TRBV29-1 and TRBJ2-1; 8 nucleotides align to TRBD2. This sequence originates from a male donor with vitiligo. The CDR3 reads CSVKRGTSGYNEQFF. For the CDR3, the DNA is TGCAGCGTCAAAAGAGGCACTAGCGGTTACAATGAGCAGTTCTTC.